Sequencing of this T cell receptor beta chain was carried out in a study of blood T cell repertoires in COVID-19. At the level of the study: From T cells, B-cell-depleted T cells, or PBMCs came the material, which was cDNA or gDNA.

The V and J ends lost 4 bases and 6 bases, in that order; junction bases with no gene match: 3. Germline values: CDR1 GTSNPN, CDR2 SVGIG (reference sequence). This CDR3 region has 13 residues. In the source study's methods: Estimates of nucleated cell counts were drawn from the amplification of reference gene primers. Assay: immunoSEQ multiplex PCR; the TCRdb copy retains only in-frame clones and omits some. V and J calls and clone size come straight from that table; D and trimming were deduced from the DNA. Here the sample spans a few hundred thousand clones, about 85% being singletons. Sequenced material: peripheral blood. This sequence was found in a woman over 75 with active or convalescent COVID-19. The chain is built from TRBV30 and TRBJ1-4; 9 positions agree with TRBD1. The CDR3 sequence is CAWKGQGYEKLFF. The CDR3 DNA sequence: TGTGCCTGGAAGGGACAGGGATATGAAAAACTGTTTTTT.